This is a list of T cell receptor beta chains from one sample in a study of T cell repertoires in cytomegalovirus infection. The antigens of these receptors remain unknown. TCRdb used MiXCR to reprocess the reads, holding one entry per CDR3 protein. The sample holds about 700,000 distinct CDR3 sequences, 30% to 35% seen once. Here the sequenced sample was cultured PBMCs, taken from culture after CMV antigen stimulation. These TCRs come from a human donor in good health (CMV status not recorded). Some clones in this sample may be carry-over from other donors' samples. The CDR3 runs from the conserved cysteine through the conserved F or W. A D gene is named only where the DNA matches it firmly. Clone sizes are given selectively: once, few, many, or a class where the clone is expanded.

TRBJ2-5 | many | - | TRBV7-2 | TGTGCCAGCAGCTTAGGGGCTTATGATAAGCAAGAGACCCAGTACTTC | CASSLGAYDKQETQYF
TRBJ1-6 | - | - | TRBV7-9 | TGTGCCAGCGGGTTTCTGGGGGACCGATCACCCCTCCACTTT | CASGFLGDRSPLHF
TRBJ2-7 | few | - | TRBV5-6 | TGTGCCAGCAGCTTTGGGGACTCCTACGAGCAGTACTTC | CASSFGDSYEQYF
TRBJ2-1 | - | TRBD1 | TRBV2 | TGTGCCAGCAGTCGCCAAAGACAGGGGATCTTCTTC | CASSRQRQGIFF
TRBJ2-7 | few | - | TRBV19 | TGTGCCAGTTCTATTACAGGGCGCGCCTACGAGCAGTACTTC | CASSITGRAYEQYF
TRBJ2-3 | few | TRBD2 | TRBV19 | TGTGCCAGTAGTATGACTAGCGGACCGAGCACAGATACGCAGTATTTT | CASSMTSGPSTDTQYF
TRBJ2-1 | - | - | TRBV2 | TGTGCCAGCAGTGATGCTGGTGAGCAGTTCTTC | CASSDAGEQFF
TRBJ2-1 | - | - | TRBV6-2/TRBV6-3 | TGTGCCAGCAGTTCCCGTACCCTAGAGCAGTTCTTC | CASSSRTLEQFF
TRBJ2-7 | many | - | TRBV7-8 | TGTGCCAGCAGCCGAGGGTGGGACTCTGAGGAGCAGTACTTC | CASSRGWDSEEQYF
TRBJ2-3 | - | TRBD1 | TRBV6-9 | TGTGCCAGCAGCACCGGGACAGGGGGTTGGGGCACAGATACGCAGTATTTT | CASSTGTGGWGTDTQYF
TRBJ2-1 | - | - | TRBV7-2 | TGTGCCAGCAGCCGAAGCGGGCCAAACAATGAGCAGTTCTTC | CASSRSGPNNEQFF
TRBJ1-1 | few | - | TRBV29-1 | TGCAGCGTTGAAGTGGGGGTGGCTGAAGCTTTCTTT | CSVEVGVAEAFF
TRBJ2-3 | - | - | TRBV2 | TGTGCCAGCGAATCGACAGGCGAGACAGATACGCAGTATTTT | CASESTGETDTQYF
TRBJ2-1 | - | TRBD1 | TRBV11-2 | TGTGCCAGCAGCTTAGTGGGGGGACAGGCCGTTTACAATGAGCAGTTCTTC | CASSLVGGQAVYNEQFF
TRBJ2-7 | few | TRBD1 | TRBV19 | TGTGCCAGTAGTCCCTCGACAGGGACCTACGAGCAGTACTTC | CASSPSTGTYEQYF
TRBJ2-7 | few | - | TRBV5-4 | TGTGCCAGCAGCGGGGACTCCTCGGGAGAGCAGTACTTC | CASSGDSSGEQYF
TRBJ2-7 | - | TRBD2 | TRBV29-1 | TGCAGCGTGGCCTTCCGGGGGGGACGCGAGCAGTACTTC | CSVAFRGGREQYF
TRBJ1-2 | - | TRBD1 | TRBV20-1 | TGCAGTGCTGCAGGGGGCGTTTCCTATGGCTACACCTTC | CSAAGGVSYGYTF
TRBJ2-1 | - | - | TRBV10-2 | TGCGCCAGCAGTGGGGCGACCTACAATGAGCAGTTCTTC | CASSGATYNEQFF
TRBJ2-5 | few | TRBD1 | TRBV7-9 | TGTGCCAGCAGCTTAGGGGACAGAAAACAAGAGACCCAGTACTTC | CASSLGDRKQETQYF
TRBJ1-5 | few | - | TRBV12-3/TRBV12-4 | TGTGCCACGGGTAGTACGGCCAATCAGCCCCAGCATTTT | CATGSTANQPQHF
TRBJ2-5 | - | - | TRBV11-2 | TGTGCCAGCAGCTGGGCCAGTAGCACCGAGACCCAGTACTTC | CASSWASSTETQYF
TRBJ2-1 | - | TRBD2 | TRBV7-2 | TGTGCCAGCAGCTTCGGGCTAGCGGGAGAAAGGGAGCAGTTCTTC | CASSFGLAGEREQFF
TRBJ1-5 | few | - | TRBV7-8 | TGTGCCAGCAGCTTAGGGCCGGACAATCAGCCCCAGCATTTT | CASSLGPDNQPQHF
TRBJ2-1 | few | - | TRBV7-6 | TGTGCCAGCAGCTTAGAGACCCCCCCGGCCGATGAGCAGTTCTTC | CASSLETPPADEQFF
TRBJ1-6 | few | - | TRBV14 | TGTGCCAGCAGCCAAGATGGGGGGCCAGCCTTTAATTCACCCCTCCACTTT | CASSQDGGPAFNSPLHF
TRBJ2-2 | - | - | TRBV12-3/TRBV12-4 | TGTGCCAGCAGTTTTCGGCGGCGGAGCACCGGGGAGCTGTTTTTT | CASSFRRRSTGELFF
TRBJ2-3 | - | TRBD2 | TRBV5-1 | TGCGCCAGCAGTCCTGCGGGGACTCCCGGGGGGTTAGCAGATACGCAGTATTTT | CASSPAGTPGGLADTQYF
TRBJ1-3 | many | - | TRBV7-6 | TGTGCCAGCAGCTTAGGGGGGTCTGGAAACACCATATATTTT | CASSLGGSGNTIYF
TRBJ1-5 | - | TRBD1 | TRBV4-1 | TGCGCCAGCAGCAGGGACAGGGGAGGTCAGCCCCAGCATTTT | CASSRDRGGQPQHF
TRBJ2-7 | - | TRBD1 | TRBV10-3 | TGTGCCACCACCGGGACAGGGTTCTACGAGCAGTACTTC | CATTGTGFYEQYF
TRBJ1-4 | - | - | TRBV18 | TGTGCCAGCTCACCGCGTCCGGGACGGTCGGAGAGTAATGAAAAACTGTTTTTT | CASSPRPGRSESNEKLFF
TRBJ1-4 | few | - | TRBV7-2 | TGTGCCAGCAGCCAAACCAGGGCTAGGGATGAAAAACTGTTTTTT | CASSQTRARDEKLFF
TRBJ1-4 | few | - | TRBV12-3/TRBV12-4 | TGTGCCAGCAGTTTGCGGGGGGTGAATGAAAAACTGTTTTTT | CASSLRGVNEKLFF
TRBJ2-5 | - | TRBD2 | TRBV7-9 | TGTGCCAGCAGCCCGGCTAGCGGTGCGGGTCAAGAGACCCAGTACTTC | CASSPASGAGQETQYF
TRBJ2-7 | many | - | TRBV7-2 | TGTGCCAGCAGCTTAAATTTACAGTCCTACGAGCAGTACTTC | CASSLNLQSYEQYF
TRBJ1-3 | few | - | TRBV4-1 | TGCGCCAGCAGCCAAGATTGGGGCTTTGGAAACACCATATATTTT | CASSQDWGFGNTIYF
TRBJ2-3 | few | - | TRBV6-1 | TGTGCCAGCAGTGTGAGGGGGGAAGATACGCAGTATTTT | CASSVRGEDTQYF
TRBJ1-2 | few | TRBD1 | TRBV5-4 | TGTGCCAGCAGCGCACCCGAACAGGGGCTTGGGGGCTACACCTTC | CASSAPEQGLGGYTF
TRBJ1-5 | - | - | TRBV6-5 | TGTGCCAGCAAGCGGGGCAGAACTACACCGGAGCCCCAGCATTTT | CASKRGRTTPEPQHF
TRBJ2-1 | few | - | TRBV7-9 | TGTGCCAGCAAAGAAGGGGGGGGCTACAATGAGCAGTTCTTC | CASKEGGGYNEQFF
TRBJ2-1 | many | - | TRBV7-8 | TGTGCCAGCAGCGTACTGGCCGGGACAAATTACAATGAGCAGTTCTTC | CASSVLAGTNYNEQFF
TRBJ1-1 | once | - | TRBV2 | TGTGCCAGCAGTGAAGGTGAACGAAACACTGAAGCTTTCTTT | CASSEGERNTEAFF
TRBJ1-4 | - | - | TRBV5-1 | TGCGCCAGCAGCTTGGACCGCCGGCTTAGCGTCAGTGAAAAACTGTTTTTT | CASSLDRRLSVSEKLFF
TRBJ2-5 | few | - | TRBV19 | TGTGCCAGTAGTATAAGATGGGTAGGGGAGACCCAGTACTTC | CASSIRWVGETQYF
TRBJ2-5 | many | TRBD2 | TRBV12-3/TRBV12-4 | TGTGCCAGCAAGCGGGAGGCCCCAGAGACCCAGTACTTC | CASKREAPETQYF
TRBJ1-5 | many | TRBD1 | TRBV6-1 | TGTGCCAGCAGTACGAGACAGGGGGATCAGCCCCAGCATTTT | CASSTRQGDQPQHF
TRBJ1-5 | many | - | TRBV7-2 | TGTGCCAGCAGCTTACTCGGGGCGGTTAATCAGCCCCAGCATTTT | CASSLLGAVNQPQHF
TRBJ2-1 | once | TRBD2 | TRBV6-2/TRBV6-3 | TGTGCCAGCAGCGACGGACTAGTCTCCTACAATGAGCAGTTCTTC | CASSDGLVSYNEQFF
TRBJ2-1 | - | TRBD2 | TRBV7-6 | TGTGCCAGCAGCCCCCCCCTAGCGGGAGAGTACAATGAGCAGTTCTTC | CASSPPLAGEYNEQFF
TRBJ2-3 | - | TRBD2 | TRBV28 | TGTGCCAGCAGTTCTTCAACTAGCGGGGAACGAGATACGCAGTATTTT | CASSSSTSGERDTQYF
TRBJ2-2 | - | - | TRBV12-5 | TGTGCTAGTGGTTTTTACTTGCATGCGGGAAACACCGGGGAGCTGTTTTTT | CASGFYLHAGNTGELFF
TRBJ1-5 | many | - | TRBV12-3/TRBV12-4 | TGTGCCAGCAGTCTCCAGGGGCCCCCGTATAGCAATCAGCCCCAGCATTTT | CASSLQGPPYSNQPQHF
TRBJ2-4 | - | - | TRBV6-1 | TGTGCCAGCAGTCGTAGCAGGGGGGAAAAAAACATTCAGTACTTC | CASSRSRGEKNIQYF
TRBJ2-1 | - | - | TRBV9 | TGTGCCAGCAGCGTAGAGATCCGGCAGGCCGACTACAATGAGCAGTTCTTC | CASSVEIRQADYNEQFF
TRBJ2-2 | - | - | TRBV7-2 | TGTGCCAGCAGCTTCAGAGGGGGTATCGGGGAGCTGTTTTTT | CASSFRGGIGELFF
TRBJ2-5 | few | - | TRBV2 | TGTGCCAGCAGTCTATACAGCGGGCGAGGGGAGACCCAGTACTTC | CASSLYSGRGETQYF
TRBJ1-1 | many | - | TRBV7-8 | TGTGCCAGCAGCTTAACCGCAGGCAACACTGAAGCTTTCTTT | CASSLTAGNTEAFF
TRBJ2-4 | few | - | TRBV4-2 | TGTGCCAGCAGCCAAGATAGCGGATCCAAAAACATTCAGTACTTC | CASSQDSGSKNIQYF